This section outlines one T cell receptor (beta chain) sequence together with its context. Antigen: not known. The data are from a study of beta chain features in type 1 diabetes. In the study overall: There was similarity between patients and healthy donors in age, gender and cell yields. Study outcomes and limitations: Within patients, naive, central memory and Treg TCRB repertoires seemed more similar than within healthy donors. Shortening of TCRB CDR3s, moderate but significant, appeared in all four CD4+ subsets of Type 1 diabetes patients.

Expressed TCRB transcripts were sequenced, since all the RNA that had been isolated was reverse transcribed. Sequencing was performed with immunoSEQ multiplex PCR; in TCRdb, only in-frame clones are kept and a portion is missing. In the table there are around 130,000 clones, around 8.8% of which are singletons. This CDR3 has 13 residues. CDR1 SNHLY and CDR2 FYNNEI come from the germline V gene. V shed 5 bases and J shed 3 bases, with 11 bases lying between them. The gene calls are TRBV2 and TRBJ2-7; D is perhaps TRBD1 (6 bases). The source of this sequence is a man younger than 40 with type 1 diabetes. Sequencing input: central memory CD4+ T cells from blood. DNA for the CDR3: TGTGCCAGCAGTCCGGGGACACTCTACGAGCAGTACTTC. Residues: CASSPGTLYEQYF.